This T cell receptor beta chain derives from a study of blood T cell repertoires in COVID-19. Study background: Sites across the United States, Italy and Spain contributed samples from acute and convalescent COVID-19. The cDNA or gDNA used as material had been derived from T cells, B-cell-depleted T cells, or PBMCs.

Authors' data handling: It was from reference gene primer amplification that nucleated cell counts were estimated. Data came from immunoSEQ multiplex PCR; TCRdb stores just in-frame clones and leaves some out. That table furnishes V, J and clone size, whereas the DNA furnished D and trimming. This table holds roughly 170,000 clones, approximately 87% found once. Sequenced sample: peripheral blood. The source of this sequence is a man in his 70s with active or convalescent COVID-19.

The CDR3 nucleotides are TGTGCCAGCAGCCAGCACCTCTACGAGCAGTACTTC. Its protein is CASSQHLYEQYF. The chain carries TRBV7-8 and TRBJ2-7; no reliable D call. Trimming shortened V by 5 bases and J by 3 bases, and 8 bases separated the two germline ends. The CDR3 covers 12 residues. The germline CDR1 and CDR2 sequences are SGHVS and FQNEAQ.